One and the same sample provided the 23 T cell receptor beta chains below, sequenced in a study of graft-versus-host responses after intestinal transplantation. Profiled with immunoSEQ multiplex PCR; TCRdb holds only in-frame clones, not every one. The sample carries some 20,000 clones, about 65% recorded once. The authors processed graft tissue to release intraepithelial and lamina propria lymphocytes. Sequences were derived from ileum tissue, sampled roughly 21 days after intestinal transplant. The receptor source for this set is a human patient who received an intestinal transplant, so some T cells may come from the graft donor.

This clone was counted a few times. The gene calls are TRBV27 and TRBJ2-7, with D possibly matching TRBD2 (5 bases). The CDR3 has 13 amino acids. V was trimmed by 3 bases and J by 5 bases, leaving 11 bases between them. The germline gives CDR1 MNHEY, CDR2 SMNVEV (reference sequence). CDR3: CASSFGRLNEQYF. The CDR3, as DNA: TGTGCCAGCAGTTTTGGCCGACTAAACGAGCAGTACTTC.

This chain joins TRBV10-2 and TRBJ2-5; D unresolved. V dropped 10 bases and J dropped 2 bases, with 5 bases sitting between them. Germline V gene data show CDR1 as WSHSY and CDR2 as SAAADI. The CDR3 is made up of 10 amino acids. The CDR3 bases are TGCGCCACCATGCAAGAGACCCAGTACTTC. It codes for CATMQETQYF.

This clone was seen a single time. J is TRBJ1-1 and V is TRBV9; D perhaps matches TRBD1 (5 bases). Germline loops: CDR1 SGDLS, CDR2 YYNGEE. The CDR3 is 17 residues long. The V gene lost 4 bases and the J gene lost 2 bases, with 21 bases spanning the gap. The DNA of the CDR3 is TGTGCCAGCAGCACCCCTTTAGACAGTCCCGGTAACACTGAAGCTTTCTTT. Protein: CASSTPLDSPGNTEAFF.

The V gene is TRBV5-4, the J gene TRBJ2-1; 10 positions agree with TRBD2. The V gene end was trimmed by 4 bases and the J gene end by 9 bases; junction bases not matched to a gene: 10. Germline V gene sequence: CDR1 SGHNT, CDR2 YYREEE (reference sequence). The CDR3 extends over 15 amino acids. CDR3 DNA sequence: TGTGCCAGCAGCCGCCCGACTAGCGGGCTTCCTGAGCAGTTCTTC. Translated, it gives CASSRPTSGLPEQFF. Based on the CDR3 plus reference TRBV5-4 and TRBJ2-1, the full variable domain is ETGVTQSPTHLIKTRGQQVTLRCSSQSGHNTVSWYQQALGQGPQFIFQYYREEENGRGNFPPRFSGLQFPNYSSELNVNALELDDSALYLCASSRPTSGLPEQFFGPGTRLTVL.

V gene TRBV19 combines with J gene TRBJ1-1, with 9 bases aligning to TRBD1. V lost 5 bases, J lost 6 bases, and 7 bases stayed unmatched. The CDR3 sequence is 14 residues long. The germline gives CDR1 LNHDA, CDR2 SQIVND (reference sequence). CDR3 amino acids: CASSPGTGWAEAFF. The CDR3 region has the DNA TGTGCCAGTAGTCCCGGGACAGGGTGGGCTGAAGCTTTCTTT.

This clone was counted between two and nine times. The chain recombines TRBV30 with TRBJ1-1, with D possibly matching TRBD1 (6 bases). V was pared by 5 bases and J by 3 bases, with 7 bases between. Per germline, CDR1 GTSNPN and CDR2 SVGIG (reference sequence). The CDR3 covers 11 residues. Here the CDR3 reads CAWGQYTEAFF. For the CDR3, the DNA is TGTGCCTGGGGACAGTACACTGAAGCTTTCTTT.

J is TRBJ1-1 and V is TRBV6-1; 9 bases line up with TRBD1. Germline lookup yields CDR1 MNHNS and CDR2 SASEGT. This CDR3 has 14 residues. V dropped 6 bases and J dropped 1; count of bases not matched to a gene: 3. CDR3 DNA sequence: TGTGCCAGCAGGGGGACAGGGCCGAACACTGAAGCTTTCTTT. Its protein product is CASRGTGPNTEAFF.

On this clone itself: At one of its ends the junction is not consistent with the germline gene, which may arise from a read error. This rearrangement joins TRBV4-1 to TRBJ2-1; D uncertain. Germline V gene sequence: CDR1 MGHRA, CDR2 YSYEKL. This CDR3 has 16 amino acids. The CDR3 sequence is CASSQERRYIYNEQFF. CDR3 DNA sequence: TGCGCCAGCAGTCAAGAACGGAGATATATCTACAATGAGCAGTTCTTC.

This clone was seen only a few times. The chain recombines TRBV7-8 with TRBJ2-2; tentatively, D is TRBD1 (6 bases). Germline CDR1 and CDR2: SGHVS and FQNEAQ. The CDR3 runs to 14 residues. Trimming took 5 bases from V and 6 from J, leaving 13 bases between them. CDR3 residues: CASSPTGKAGELFF. The CDR3 DNA follows: TGTGCCAGCAGCCCTACAGGGAAAGCCGGGGAGCTGTTTTTT.

This clone was observed a single time. The chain carries TRBV11-2 and TRBJ1-1; D might be TRBD1 (5 bases). Germline V gene data show CDR1 as SGHAT and CDR2 as FQNNGV. The CDR3 consists of 16 residues. The V gene lost 3 bases and the J gene lost 3 bases, with 17 bases spanning the gap. The CDR3 region has the DNA TGTGCCAGCAGCTTTTACCCCCGGGCGGGGGACACTGAAGCTTTCTTT. Protein: CASSFYPRAGDTEAFF.

This clone is a singleton in its sample. Distinct nucleotide sequences in the sample also encode this CDR3. J is TRBJ2-7 and V is TRBV27; a weak D match, TRBD2 (6 bases). This CDR3 comprises 13 residues. Germline V lookup: CDR1 MNHEY, CDR2 SMNVEV (reference sequence). V lost 5 bases and J 1 base, leaving 9 bases between the germline ends. The CDR3 sequence: CASSLGGSYEQYF. CDR3 sequence (DNA): TGTGCCAGCAGTCTCGGGGGATCCTACGAGCAGTACTTC.

The rearrangement links TRBV7-9 to TRBJ2-7; 10 bases are shared with TRBD1. Germline trimming cut 5 bases from V and 5 bases from J; bases unmatched to any gene: 9. The CDR3 loop spans 15 amino acids. Per the germline V gene, CDR1 is SEHNR and CDR2 is FQNEAQ (reference sequence). The CDR3 loop is CASSPRDRGAHEQYF. CDR3 coding DNA: TGTGCCAGCAGCCCGCGGGACAGGGGAGCTCACGAGCAGTACTTC.

The rearrangement uses TRBV27 and TRBJ2-7, with D maybe TRBD1 (5 bases). V gave up 3 bases and J gave up 6 bases, with 9 bases separating them. Germline V CDR1 and CDR2: MNHEY, SMNVEV (reference sequence). The CDR3 extends over 12 amino acids. CDR3 nucleotides: TGTGCCAGCAGTTTTCAGGGTCTCGAGCAGTACTTC. Translated: CASSFQGLEQYF.

This clone was observed a single time. The chain joins TRBV6-1 to TRBJ1-6, with D tentatively TRBD1 (6 bases). Germline CDR1 reads MNHNS; CDR2 reads SASEGT. This CDR3 region has 15 residues. Trimming stripped 4 bases from V and 14 bases from J, with 21 bases between. The CDR3 protein is CASSVDSGHSRTLHF. DNA of the CDR3: TGTGCCAGCAGTGTGGACAGTGGGCATTCACGGACCCTCCACTTT.

This clone turned up a few times. In nucleotides, the CDR3 is TGTGCCAGCGCAGGGTACTCCTATAATTCACCCCTCCACTTT. It translates to CASAGYSYNSPLHF. The chain has TRBV6-5 and TRBJ1-6; the D gene is possibly TRBD1 (5 bases). V was cut by 8 bases and J by 0 bases, with 8 bases left in between. Germline assignment: CDR1 MNHEY and CDR2 SVGAGI. The CDR3 runs to 14 residues.

This clone has more than one count but fewer than ten. This chain connects TRBV27 to TRBJ1-3; D unresolved. This CDR3 contains 15 residues. V lost 8 bases and J lost 7, with 21 bases in between. Looked up from germline, CDR1 is MNHEY and CDR2 is SMNVEV (reference sequence). CDR3 nucleotide sequence: TGTGCCAGCGGGTACGCCGGGGTATATGGGAACACCATATATTTT. Its protein product is CASGYAGVYGNTIYF.

The CDR3 sequence is CASSRGQGFTRFQYF. DNA for the CDR3: TGCGCCAGCAGTCGGGGACAGGGCTTTACAAGGTTCCAGTACTTC. V and J are TRBV23-1 and TRBJ2-5, with 9 bases aligning to TRBD1. TRBV23-1 is assigned to the ORF class and has an uncertain function. Germline trimming cut 4 bases from V and 10 bases from J; bases unmatched to any gene: 13. The CDR3 covers 15 residues.

This chain links TRBV21-1 with TRBJ1-5; TRBD1 is the table's D call and was not checked against the DNA. TRBV21-1 has pseudogene status. This CDR3 spans 12 amino acids. CDR3 sequence (DNA): TGTGCCAGGACAGAGGGCAATCAGCCCCAGCATTTT. The encoded protein is CARTEGNQPQHF.

The J gene is TRBJ1-6, the V gene TRBV10-3; 12 bases line up with TRBD1. Germline loops: CDR1 ENHRY, CDR2 SYGVKD. This CDR3 region has 15 residues. The V gene end was trimmed by 6 bases and the J gene end by 8 bases; junction bases not matched to a gene: 5. CDR3 DNA sequence: TGTGCCATCAGGGGGGACAGGGGGCGAGATTCACCCCTCCACTTT. Its protein product is CAIRGDRGRDSPLHF.

This clone is a singleton in its sample. The genes are TRBV9 and TRBJ1-2, with 8 bases aligning to TRBD1. CDR1 is SGDLS, CDR2 YYNGEE, per germline. V was pared by 0 bases and J by 6 bases, with 13 bases of the junction left unmatched. This CDR3 spans 17 amino acids. The CDR3 is CASSVDIGQGAAHGYTF. CDR3 DNA: TGTGCCAGCAGCGTAGATATTGGGCAGGGGGCGGCTCATGGCTACACCTTC.

The rearrangement joins TRBV16 to TRBJ2-3; a weak D match, TRBD2 (6 bases). V lost 4 bases to trimming and J lost 2 bases, with 16 bases between them. The CDR3 consists of 16 residues. In germline, CDR1 is KGHSY, CDR2 FQNENV. CDR3 nucleotide sequence: TGTGCCAGCAGCCCGACGGGACTTCTTACCACAGATACGCAGTATTTT. Residues: CASSPTGLLTTDTQYF.

V and J are TRBV5-1 and TRBJ1-2, with a tentative D call TRBD1 (5 bases). CDR1 is SGHRS and CDR2 is YFSETQ in the germline V gene. This CDR3 comprises 13 residues. The V end was cut by 4 bases, the J end by 3 bases, with 10 bases between. The CDR3 reads CASSPGHHYGYTF. The CDR3 DNA is TGCGCCAGCAGCCCAGGACACCACTATGGCTACACCTTC.

The J gene is TRBJ2-3, the V gene TRBV6-4; the match to TRBD2 covers 11 bases. This CDR3 is 16 amino acids long. V lost 0 bases and J lost 1; bases outside the gene matches: 0. Germline CDR1 is MRHNA and CDR2 is SNTAGT. CDR3 in amino acids: CASSDSTSGGTDTQYF. In DNA form, the CDR3 reads TGTGCCAGCAGTGACTCGACTAGCGGGGGCACAGATACGCAGTATTTT.